This is a list of T cell receptor beta chains from one sample in a study of PD-1 blockade in mismatch repair-deficient tumors. Their antigens remain unidentified. This table comes from immunoSEQ multiplex PCR, and its TCRdb copy is limited to in-frame clones, with some not included. Among approximately 10,000 clones listed, roughly nine tenths were seen once. The sample in question was cells cultured in vitro, obtained from a patient treated with pembrolizumab. The origin of the receptors is an adult with mismatch repair-deficient cancer. The CDR3 runs from the conserved cysteine through the conserved F or W. A D gene is named only where the DNA matches it firmly. The listing skips clone size in some rows; elsewhere it reads once, few, many or a size class.

>TRBV6-4|-|-|TRBJ2-3
CASRAGSADTQYF
TGTGCCAGCAGAGCAGGGTCGGCAGATACGCAGTATTTT
>TRBV6-1|once|-|TRBJ1-5
CASMRPNQPQHF
TGTGCCAGCATGCGCCCCAATCAGCCCCAGCATTTT
>TRBV5-1|-|-|TRBJ1-1
CASSPSGGANTEAFF
TGCGCCAGCAGCCCGTCGGGGGGGGCTAACACTGAAGCTTTCTTT
>TRBV7-2|once|-|TRBJ2-2
CASSAYTGELFF
TGTGCCAGCAGCGCTTACACCGGGGAGCTGTTTTTT
>TRBV4-1|-|-|TRBJ2-7
CASSQELGLNEQYF
TGCGCCAGCAGCCAAGAGCTAGGATTGAACGAGCAGTACTTC
>TRBV5-8|-|-|TRBJ1-5
CASARRFNQPQHF
TGTGCCAGCGCTAGACGGTTCAATCAGCCCCAGCATTTT
>TRBV6-5|few|-|TRBJ1-6
CASSYAVKNSPLHF
TGTGCCAGCAGTTACGCTGTCAAAAATTCACCCCTCCACTTT
>TRBV30|-|TRBD2|TRBJ2-3
CAWILSGRAGTDTQYF
TGTGCCTGGATTCTTAGCGGGAGGGCCGGCACAGATACGCAGTATTTT
>TRBV5-1|-|-|TRBJ2-7
CASSDQTKQYF
TGCGCCAGCAGCGACCAGACAAAGCAGTACTTC
>TRBV5-6|once|-|TRBJ1-1
CASSRVSGATEAFF
TGTGCCAGCAGCCGGGTTTCAGGGGCCACTGAAGCTTTCTTT
>TRBV5-6|once|-|TRBJ1-2
CASSLNSEYQLWSGYGYTF
TGTGCCAGCAGCTTGAACTCAGAGTACCAACTATGGTCCGGCTATGGCTACACCTTC
>TRBV6-6|-|TRBD2|TRBJ2-1
CASSPVTSGRFNEQFF
TGTGCCAGCAGTCCGGTCACTAGCGGGAGATTCAATGAGCAGTTCTTC
>TRBV18|-|-|TRBJ2-1
CASSRGLAGRSYNEQFF
TGTGCCAGCTCACGAGGACTGGCGGGAAGGAGCTACAATGAGCAGTTCTTC
>TRBV9|-|TRBD1|TRBJ2-1
CASSGLRGTGVIDEQFF
TGTGCCAGCAGCGGTTTGCGGGGGACAGGGGTTATCGATGAGCAGTTCTTC
>TRBV28|-|-|TRBJ1-2
CASSSPRTPPNGYTF
TGTGCCAGCAGTTCACCCAGGACTCCTCCGAATGGCTACACCTTC
>TRBV11-3|-|TRBD2|TRBJ2-1
CASSPTPPQSGKSSYNEQFF
TGTGCCAGCAGCCCAACCCCGCCTCAAAGCGGGAAGAGCTCCTACAATGAGCAGTTCTTC
>TRBV11-3|-|TRBD1|TRBJ2-7
CASSFGGQGAFYEQYF
TGTGCCAGCAGCTTCGGGGGACAGGGGGCTTTCTACGAGCAGTACTTC
>TRBV20-1|few|-|TRBJ1-1
CRGAGRTEAFF
TGCAGGGGGGCGGGCCGGACTGAAGCTTTCTTT